This paragraph reports one T cell receptor beta chain. Its antigen remains unidentified. These data come from a study of shared clonotypes between healthy human individuals. Trimming at V came to 0 bases and at J to 10 bases, leaving 4 bases not matched to a gene. CDR1 and CDR2 from the germline V gene are MGHRA and YSYEKL. This CDR3 has 13 residues. Study-wide results and caveats: Several donors shared approximately 5% of their naive CD4 clonotypes.

Produced via immunoSEQ multiplex PCR; TCRdb's table is partial and in-frame only. The table records over a million clones, about 75% of them present only once. Sample: memory CD4+ T cells sorted from blood. The subset was: CD45RA-negative fraction. V gene TRBV4-1 combines with J gene TRBJ2-3, with 7 bases lining up with TRBD1. This TCR was sampled from a man younger than 30 in good health. CDR3 region: CASSQDRQGAQYF. The DNA for the CDR3 is TGCGCCAGCAGCCAAGACCGACAGGGTGCGCAGTATTTT.